Here is one T cell receptor beta chain with its context. A marrow graft followed busulfan-fludarabine conditioning, with cyclophosphamide on days +3 and +4. Trimming cost V 0 bases and J 1 base; bases outside gene matches: 4. The CDR3 has 16 amino acids. Germline V CDR1 and CDR2: KGHSH, LQKENI. The table came from immunoSEQ multiplex PCR; TCRdb's copy has only in-frame clones and leaves some out. The repertoire holds approximately 3,800 clones, with approximately 86% as singletons. The data originate from a study of T cells after posttransplantation cyclophosphamide. This chain links TRBV18 with TRBJ2-5; 8 bases align to TRBD2. The receptor's source is a male patient in his 30s who received an allogeneic stem cell transplant from a related donor, was CMV-positive, and had no GVHD. The T cells may partly be graft donor cells. Here the sequenced sample was CD4+ T cells sorted from blood, taken 242 days after a stem cell transplant with posttransplant cyclophosphamide. CDR3 region: CASSPPGAGAQETQYF. Written as DNA, the CDR3 is TGTGCCAGCTCACCACCGGGAGCGGGGGCCCAAGAGACCCAGTACTTC. Full variable domain (missing parts from reference TRBV18 and TRBJ2-5): NAGVMQNPRHLVRRRGQEARLRCSPMKGHSHVYWYRQLPEEGLKFMVYLQKENIIDESGMPKERFSAEFPKEGPSILRIQQVVRGDSAAYFCASSPPGAGAQETQYFGPGTRLLVL.